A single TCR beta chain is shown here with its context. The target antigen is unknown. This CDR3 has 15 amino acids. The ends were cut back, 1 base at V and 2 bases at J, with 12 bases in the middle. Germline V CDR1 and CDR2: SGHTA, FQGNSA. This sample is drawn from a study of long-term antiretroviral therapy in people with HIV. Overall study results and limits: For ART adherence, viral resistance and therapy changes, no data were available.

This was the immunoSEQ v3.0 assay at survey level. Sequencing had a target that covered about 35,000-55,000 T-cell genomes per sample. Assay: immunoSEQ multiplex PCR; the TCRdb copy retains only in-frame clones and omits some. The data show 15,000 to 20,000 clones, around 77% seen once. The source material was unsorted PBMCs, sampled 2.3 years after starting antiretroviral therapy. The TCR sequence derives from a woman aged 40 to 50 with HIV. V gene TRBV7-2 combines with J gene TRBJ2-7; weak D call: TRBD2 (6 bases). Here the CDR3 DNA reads TGTGCCAGCAGCTTAGTTGGGGGGATCACCTACGAGCAGTACTTC. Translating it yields CASSLVGGITYEQYF.